Listed below are T cell receptor beta chains from one sample, sequenced in a study of beta chain features in type 1 diabetes. Profiled with immunoSEQ multiplex PCR; TCRdb holds only in-frame clones, not every one. The sample records under 450,000 clones, about 15% being singletons. The sequenced material came from naive CD4+ T cells from blood. The receptors stem from a man aged 25-45 years in good health. The CDR3 runs from the conserved cysteine through the conserved F or W. The order of the fields is J gene, V gene, clone size, D gene, CDR3 DNA, CDR3 protein. The D gene is left open where the match is weak. Size values are once, few and many counts, or a class for expanded clones, and some rows have none.

j_gene: TRBJ2-3; v_gene: TRBV6-5; abundance: NA; d_gene: TRBD2; CDR3nt: TGTGCCAGCAGTTTACTAGCGGGAGTTGGGGCAGATACGCAGTATTTT; CDR3aa: CASSLLAGVGADTQYF
j_gene: TRBJ2-3; v_gene: TRBV27; abundance: NA; d_gene: NA; CDR3nt: TGTGCCAGCTCTACCGGCCCAGATACGCAGTATTTT; CDR3aa: CASSTGPDTQYF
j_gene: TRBJ1-1; v_gene: TRBV5-4; abundance: few; d_gene: NA; CDR3nt: TGTGCCAGCAGTTCGACTTCGGGTGAAGCTTTCTTT; CDR3aa: CASSSTSGEAFF
j_gene: TRBJ1-1; v_gene: TRBV2; abundance: NA; d_gene: NA; CDR3nt: TGTGCCAGCAGTGAAGACAGAAACACTGAAGCTTTCTTT; CDR3aa: CASSEDRNTEAFF
j_gene: TRBJ1-1; v_gene: TRBV19; abundance: few; d_gene: NA; CDR3nt: TGTGCCAGTAGTATCAAGAGGAACACTGAAGCTTTCTTT; CDR3aa: CASSIKRNTEAFF
j_gene: TRBJ2-7; v_gene: TRBV21-1; abundance: NA; d_gene: NA; CDR3nt: TGTGCCAGCAGCAAAGGATGGGGCTGGTACTCCTACGAGCAGTACTTC; CDR3aa: CASSKGWGWYSYEQYF
j_gene: TRBJ2-5; v_gene: TRBV7-2; abundance: few; d_gene: TRBD2; CDR3nt: TGTGCCAGCAGCGCTAATAGCGGGAGTTGGGAGACCCAGTACTTC; CDR3aa: CASSANSGSWETQYF
j_gene: TRBJ2-7; v_gene: TRBV11-2; abundance: NA; d_gene: NA; CDR3nt: TGTGCCAGCACCGGGGGGACACTGGCCTACGAGCAGTACTTC; CDR3aa: CASTGGTLAYEQYF
j_gene: TRBJ2-1; v_gene: TRBV19; abundance: few; d_gene: TRBD1; CDR3nt: TGTGCCAGTAGTATAGGGGACAGGCTACGGAATGAGCAGTTCTTC; CDR3aa: CASSIGDRLRNEQFF
j_gene: TRBJ1-1; v_gene: TRBV9; abundance: NA; d_gene: NA; CDR3nt: TGTGCCAGCAGCACCCATTTGGGGGATTTAACTGAAGCTTTCTTT; CDR3aa: CASSTHLGDLTEAFF
j_gene: TRBJ2-2; v_gene: TRBV7-9; abundance: NA; d_gene: NA; CDR3nt: TGTGCCAGCAGCTTCTCTACGAACACCGGGGAGCTGTTTTTT; CDR3aa: CASSFSTNTGELFF
j_gene: TRBJ2-1; v_gene: TRBV4-3; abundance: NA; d_gene: TRBD2; CDR3nt: TGCGCCAGCAGCCAAGAGGCTAGCGGGAACCTCTACAATGAGCAGTTCTTC; CDR3aa: CASSQEASGNLYNEQFF
j_gene: TRBJ2-2; v_gene: TRBV11-1; abundance: NA; d_gene: NA; CDR3nt: TGTGCCAGCAGCTTACGGAACACCGGGGAGCTGTTTTTT; CDR3aa: CASSLRNTGELFF
j_gene: TRBJ1-1; v_gene: TRBV7-6; abundance: few; d_gene: NA; CDR3nt: TGTGCCAGCAGCTTAGGCGGATCCGAAGCTTTCTTT; CDR3aa: CASSLGGSEAFF
j_gene: TRBJ2-5; v_gene: TRBV4-1; abundance: NA; d_gene: TRBD2; CDR3nt: TGCGCCAGCAGCCATACATTAGCGGGATCGGTAGAGACCCAGTACTTC; CDR3aa: CASSHTLAGSVETQYF